These 22 T cell receptor beta chains share one sample of origin, sequenced in a study of cytomegalovirus exposure and HLA in healthy donors. PCR amplification relied on 60 Vbeta primers (plus 13 Jbeta primers). Method: immunoSEQ multiplex PCR; TCRdb's copy keeps in-frame clones and lacks some. The repertoire has 90,000 to 120,000 clones, around 69% of them found once; the top ten carry more than 2%. Sequenced sample: PBMCs. The receptors shown here come from a man aged 18 to 29 in good health and CMV-seronegative.

The J gene is TRBJ1-5, the V gene TRBV2, with 8 bases that match TRBD1. V lost 6 bases, J lost 3 bases, and 13 bases stayed unmatched. CDR3 length equals 17 residues. Germline V gene sequence: CDR1 SNHLY, CDR2 FYNNEI. DNA of the CDR3: TGTGCCAGCAGAAAAAACCCCGGACAGGGTGACAATCAGCCCCAGCATTTT. Protein: CASRKNPGQGDNQPQHF.

The chain uses TRBV6-1 and TRBJ2-5; no firm D call. CDR1 and CDR2 from the germline V gene are MNHNS and SASEGT. Trimming cost V 2 bases and J 5 bases, with 3 bases left between them. This CDR3 comprises 11 residues. The CDR3 spells CASSELETQYF. As DNA, the CDR3 is TGTGCCAGCAGTGAACTGGAGACCCAGTACTTC.

The V call is TRBV5-4, the J call TRBJ2-1; 8 bases are shared with TRBD2. Germline CDR1 and CDR2: SGHNT and YYREEE (reference sequence). Trimming removed 3 bases from V and 8 bases from J; junction bases left unmatched: 13. This CDR3 contains 16 residues. The CDR3 region is CASSSGRSGDNDEQFF. In nucleotides, the CDR3 is TGTGCCAGCAGCTCCGGGCGTAGCGGGGATAACGATGAGCAGTTCTTC.

This clone was observed once. V is TRBV9 and J is TRBJ1-6; 7 bases agree with TRBD1. Germline CDR1 SGDLS, CDR2 YYNGEE. The trim removed 4 bases at V and 7 bases at J, leaving 8 bases unmatched. This CDR3 comprises 15 residues. The DNA of the CDR3 is TGTGCCAGCAGCCCAGAGGGGACAGTAAATTCACCCCTCCACTTT. This encodes CASSPEGTVNSPLHF.

The chain joins TRBV29-1 to TRBJ2-2; 8 nucleotides agree with TRBD2. J was trimmed by 6 bases and V by 3 bases; bases with no gene match: 6. The CDR3 has 14 amino acids. Germline V gene lookup returns CDR1 SQVTM and CDR2 ANQGSEA. The CDR3 region is CSVDGLAGAGELFF. The DNA of the CDR3 is TGCAGCGTTGACGGACTAGCTGGGGCCGGGGAGCTGTTTTTT.

This chain links TRBV19 with TRBJ2-1; unclear D gene. The CDR3 runs to 15 residues. V lost 7 bases to trimming and J lost 3 bases, with 16 bases between them. From germline, CDR1 is LNHDA and CDR2 SQIVND (reference sequence). The CDR3 region has the DNA TGTGCCAGTACCCCATCGGTAACTCACTACAATGAGCAGTTCTTC. It specifies CASTPSVTHYNEQFF.

The rearrangement uses TRBV19 and TRBJ2-2, with TRBD2 matching over 7 bases. The CDR3 runs to 14 residues. V lost 7 bases to trimming and J lost 4 bases; unmatched junction nucleotides: 6. The germline V gene encodes CDR1 LNHDA and CDR2 SQIVND (reference sequence). The CDR3 loop reads CASTWGGVTGELFF. Written as DNA, the CDR3 is TGTGCCAGTACCTGGGGGGGGGTCACCGGGGAGCTGTTTTTT.

The chain is built from TRBV18 and TRBJ1-4; tentative D call: TRBD1 (5 bases). The CDR3 has 15 residues. Germline CDR1 reads KGHSH; CDR2 reads LQKENI. The germline V and J ends were trimmed by 6 bases and 4 bases, with 15 bases remaining between them. The CDR3 spells CASSRTGAVNEKLFF. CDR3 nucleotides: TGTGCCAGCTCGCGAACAGGCGCCGTTAATGAAAAACTGTTTTTT.

The chain has TRBV19 and TRBJ1-3, with D hard to call. Germline V gives CDR1 LNHDA, CDR2 SQIVND (reference sequence). V was shortened by 7 bases and J by 3 bases, with 16 bases between the two germline ends. CDR3 length: 15 residues. CDR3 loop: CASTTLPTLGNTIYF. The CDR3 DNA follows: TGTGCCAGTACCACCCTGCCAACTCTTGGAAACACCATATATTTT. The complete variable domain, with remaining parts taken from reference TRBV19 and TRBJ1-3, reads DGGITQSPKYLFRKEGQNVTLSCEQNLNHDAMYWYRQDPGQGLRLIYYSQIVNDFQKGDIAEGYSVSREKKESFPLTVTSAQKNPTAFYLCASTTLPTLGNTIYFGEGSWLTVV.

Only one count was recorded for this clone. This chain joins TRBV18 and TRBJ1-2; possible D gene TRBD1, 5 bases. This CDR3 contains 12 residues. Trimming pared 4 bases from V and 4 bases from J, leaving 7 bases between. In germline, CDR1 is KGHSH, CDR2 LQKENI. The CDR3 loop reads CASSLDIYGYTF. The CDR3 bases are TGTGCCAGCTCACTGGACATCTATGGCTACACCTTC.

V gene TRBV15 combines with J gene TRBJ2-7, with TRBD1 matching over 11 bases. V dropped 1 base and J dropped 4; count of bases not matched to a gene: 3. The CDR3 length is 15 residues. CDR1 is LNHNV, CDR2 YYDKDF, per germline (reference sequence). This CDR3 is CATSRGTGGRYEQYF. The DNA for the CDR3 is TGTGCCACCAGCAGAGGGACAGGGGGCAGGTACGAGCAGTACTTC.

V usage is TRBV13 and J usage is TRBJ1-1; tentatively, D is TRBD1 (5 bases). The CDR3 runs to 12 residues. Germline assignment: CDR1 PRHDT and CDR2 FYEKMQ (reference sequence). V was cut by 5 bases and J by 8 bases, with 12 bases left in between. The CDR3 reads CASSTDSEEAFF. The CDR3 DNA follows: TGTGCCAGCAGCACAGACAGCGAAGAAGCTTTCTTT.

The V gene is TRBV5-4, the J gene TRBJ2-3; D is unclear. The CDR3 is 14 amino acids. V was clipped by 0 bases and J by 4 bases, with 9 bases between them. Germline CDR1 reads SGHNT; CDR2 reads YYREEE (reference sequence). DNA of the CDR3: TGTGCCAGCAGCTTGGCCATGAGTGCAGATACGCAGTATTTT. Protein: CASSLAMSADTQYF.

This chain links TRBV2 with TRBJ1-1, with D maybe TRBD1 (6 bases). There are 17 residues in the CDR3. Trimming removed 7 bases from V and 0 bases from J, with 21 bases in between. CDR1 and CDR2 from the germline V gene are SNHLY and FYNNEI. CDR3 sequence: CASTPRGSRELNTEAFF. The CDR3 nucleotides read TGTGCCAGCACCCCGAGGGGGTCGAGGGAATTGAACACTGAAGCTTTCTTT.

This clone was observed a few times. V gene TRBV5-5 combines with J gene TRBJ2-1, with 7 positions matching TRBD2. CDR1 and CDR2 from the germline V gene are SGHKS and YYEKEE (reference sequence). Unmatched junction bases numbered 10, after V lost 2 bases and J lost 8 bases. The CDR3 totals 15 residues. The chain's CDR3 is CASSLVGTKMDEQFF. The CDR3 DNA reads TGTGCCAGCAGCTTAGTAGGGACTAAGATGGATGAGCAGTTCTTC. The whole variable domain, remainder taken from reference TRBV5-5 and TRBJ2-1, is DAGVTQSPTHLIKTRGQQVTLRCSPISGHKSVSWYQQVLGQGPQFIFQYYEKEERGRGNFPDRFSARQFPNYSSELNVNALLLGDSALYLCASSLVGTKMDEQFFGPGTRLTVL.

The chain carries TRBV4-1 and TRBJ2-7; D might be TRBD1 (6 bases). The CDR3 has 15 residues. Germline V gene data show CDR1 as MGHRA and CDR2 as YSYEKL. V was clipped by 1 base and J by 3 bases, with 13 bases between them. CDR3 region: CASSQARDTYYEQYF. CDR3 nucleotides: TGCGCCAGCAGCCAAGCCCGGGACACCTACTACGAGCAGTACTTC.

The V and J genes are TRBV9 and TRBJ2-3; perhaps TRBD2 as D (6 bases). V was pared by 0 bases and J by 1 base, with 12 bases between. The CDR3 sequence is 16 residues long. CDR1 and CDR2 from the germline V gene are SGDLS and YYNGEE. The CDR3 loop is CASSVEAGWGTDTQYF. Here the CDR3 DNA reads TGTGCCAGCAGCGTAGAGGCGGGATGGGGCACAGATACGCAGTATTTT.

The CDR3 is CASSPSIPDTQYF. CDR3 coding DNA: TGTGCCAGCAGCCCTAGTATTCCAGATACGCAGTATTTT. The chain carries TRBV13 and TRBJ2-3, with D unclear. Germline V gene data show CDR1 as PRHDT and CDR2 as FYEKMQ (reference sequence). V was trimmed by 5 bases and J by 4 bases, leaving 10 bases between them. The CDR3 totals 13 residues. Drawing the rest from reference TRBV13 and TRBJ2-3, the complete variable domain is AAGVIQSPRHLIKEKRETATLKCYPIPRHDTVYWYQQGPGQDPQFLISFYEKMQSDKGSIPDRFSAQQFSDYHSELNMSSLELGDSALYFCASSPSIPDTQYFGPGTRLTVL.

The chain is built from TRBV11-3 and TRBJ2-1; D gene ambiguous. This CDR3 spans 15 amino acids. Germline CDR1 is SGHNT and CDR2 is YENEEA. V was clipped by 1 base and J by 0 bases, with 7 bases between them. CDR3 residues: CASSLGRVSYNEQFF. The DNA of the CDR3 is TGTGCCAGCAGCTTAGGCCGAGTCTCCTACAATGAGCAGTTCTTC.

This chain uses TRBV4-1 with TRBJ2-4, with D tentatively TRBD2 (6 bases). This CDR3 has 14 amino acids. Germline CDR1 is MGHRA and CDR2 is YSYEKL. Trimming removed 3 bases from V and 1 base from J, with 7 bases in between. CDR3 sequence (DNA): TGCGCCAGCAGCCAGGAGGGGGCCAAAAACATTCAGTACTTC. Amino acids: CASSQEGAKNIQYF.

This chain joins TRBV6-6 and TRBJ1-5, with D maybe TRBD1 (5 bases). Germline CDR1 reads MNHNY; CDR2 reads SVGAGI (reference sequence). The germline V and J ends were trimmed by 5 bases and 5 bases, with 16 bases remaining between them. CDR3 length: 15 residues. In DNA, the CDR3 is TGTGCCAGCAGTCCCTCGGGGGGTATGCATCAGCCCCAGCATTTT. The encoded protein is CASSPSGGMHQPQHF.

There are a few counts of this clone. This rearrangement joins TRBV19 to TRBJ2-3, with D possibly being TRBD1 (5 bases). V shed 6 bases and J shed 2 bases, with 12 bases lying between them. Germline V lookup: CDR1 LNHDA, CDR2 SQIVND (reference sequence). The CDR3 is 14 residues long. The CDR3 protein is CASRDKPSTDTQYF. As DNA, the CDR3 is TGTGCCAGTAGGGACAAACCCTCCACAGATACGCAGTATTTT.